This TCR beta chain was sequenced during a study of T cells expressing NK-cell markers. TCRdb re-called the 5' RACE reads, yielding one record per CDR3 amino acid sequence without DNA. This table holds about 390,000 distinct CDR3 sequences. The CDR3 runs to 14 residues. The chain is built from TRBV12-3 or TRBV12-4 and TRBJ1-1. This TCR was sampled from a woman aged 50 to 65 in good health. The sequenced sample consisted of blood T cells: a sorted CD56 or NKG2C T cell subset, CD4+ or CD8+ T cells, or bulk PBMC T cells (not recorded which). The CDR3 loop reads CASTESGRGTEAFF.